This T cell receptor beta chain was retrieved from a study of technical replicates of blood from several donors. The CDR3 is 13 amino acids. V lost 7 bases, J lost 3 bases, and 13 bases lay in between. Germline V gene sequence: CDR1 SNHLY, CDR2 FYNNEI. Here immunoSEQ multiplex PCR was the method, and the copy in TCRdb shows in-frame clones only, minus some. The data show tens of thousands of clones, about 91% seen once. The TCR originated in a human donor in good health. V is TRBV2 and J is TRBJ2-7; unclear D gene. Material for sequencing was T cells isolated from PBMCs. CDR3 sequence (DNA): TGTGCCAGCACCCAAGCCCCTGGCTACGAGCAGTACTTC. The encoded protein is CASTQAPGYEQYF.